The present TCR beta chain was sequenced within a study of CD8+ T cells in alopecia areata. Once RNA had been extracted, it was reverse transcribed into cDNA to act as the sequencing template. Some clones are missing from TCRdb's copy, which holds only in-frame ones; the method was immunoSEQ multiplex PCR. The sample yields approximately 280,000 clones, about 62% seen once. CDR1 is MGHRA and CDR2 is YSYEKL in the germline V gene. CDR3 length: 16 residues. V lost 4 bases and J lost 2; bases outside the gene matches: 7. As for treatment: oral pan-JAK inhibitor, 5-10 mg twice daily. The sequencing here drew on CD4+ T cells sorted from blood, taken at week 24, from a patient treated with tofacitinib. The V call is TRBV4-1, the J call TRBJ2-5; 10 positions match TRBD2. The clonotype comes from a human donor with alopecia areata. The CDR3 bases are TGCGCCAGCAGCCCAGGGTCACTAGCGGGACAAGAGACCCAGTACTTC. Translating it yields CASSPGSLAGQETQYF.